A selection of T cell receptor beta chains follows, all from one sample in a study of blood T cells in healthy people across ages. TCRdb processed the 5' RACE reads anew with MiXCR; each CDR3 protein has one entry. Of around 700,000 distinct CDR3 sequences in the sample, around 25% were seen once. These same data were also listed under a study on T cells of mothers and their children.

The sample was blood. The receptor source for this set is a boy aged 5-17 years in good health. The CDR3 runs from the conserved cysteine through the conserved F or W. Fields, in order: V gene, clone size, J gene, D gene, CDR3 length, CDR3 DNA, CDR3 protein. A D gene is named only where the DNA matches it firmly. Some rows have no size entry. The others give once, few or many, or a class for an expanded clone.

V: TRBV12-3/TRBV12-4
size: many
J: TRBJ1-2
D: NA
length: 13
DNA: TGTGCCAGCAGCTTAGTGGGAAACTATGGCTACACCTTC
CDR3: CASSLVGNYGYTF

V: TRBV10-3
size: few
J: TRBJ2-5
D: NA
length: 11
DNA: TGTGCCATCAGTGAGTCGAAGACCCAGTACTTC
CDR3: CAISESKTQYF

V: TRBV21-1
size: few
J: TRBJ1-2
D: NA
length: 14
DNA: TGTGCCAGCAGCCTGACAGGGGGGTGGTGTGGCTACACCTTC
CDR3: CASSLTGGWCGYTF

V: TRBV20-1
size: few
J: TRBJ2-1
D: NA
length: 13
DNA: TGCAGCGTCCCCCGGGCCAACTACAATGAGCAGTTCTTC
CDR3: CSVPRANYNEQFF

V: TRBV29-1
size: NA
J: TRBJ2-1
D: TRBD1
length: 14
DNA: TGCAGCGGCCTTCTCGGACAGGGCGATAGATGGCAGTTCTTC
CDR3: CSGLLGQGDRWQFF

V: TRBV29-1
size: few
J: TRBJ1-2
D: NA
length: 10
DNA: TGCAGCGCCCGCTTAGATGGCTACACCTTC
CDR3: CSARLDGYTF

V: TRBV12-3/TRBV12-4
size: NA
J: TRBJ2-3
D: TRBD1
length: 15
DNA: TGTGCCAGCACCACCGGGACAGGGGGCGCAGATACACAGTATTTT
CDR3: CASTTGTGGADTQYF

V: TRBV11-2
size: NA
J: TRBJ2-1
D: TRBD2
length: 14
DNA: TGTGCCAGCAGCAACCGGGACTACAACAATGAGCAGTTCTTC
CDR3: CASSNRDYNNEQFF

V: TRBV28
size: few
J: TRBJ2-1
D: TRBD2
length: 15
DNA: TGTGCCAGCAGTTTATTACCGGGAGGGCCCCATGAGCAGTTCTTC
CDR3: CASSLLPGGPHEQFF

V: TRBV7-2
size: NA
J: TRBJ2-3
D: TRBD2
length: 18
DNA: TGTGCCAGCAGCAAAACACTCAGACTAGCGAGGGGCACAGATACGCAGTATTTT
CDR3: CASSKTLRLARGTDTQYF

V: TRBV7-2
size: few
J: TRBJ2-3
D: NA
length: 14
DNA: TGTGCCAGCAGCTTCTTCCCTAGCACAGATACGCAGTATTTT
CDR3: CASSFFPSTDTQYF

V: TRBV7-2
size: NA
J: TRBJ2-3
D: TRBD2
length: 16
DNA: TGTGCCAGCAGAAAATCACTAGCGGGTGGCACAGATACGCAGTATTTT
CDR3: CASRKSLAGGTDTQYF

V: TRBV7-4
size: once
J: TRBJ1-5
D: NA
length: 13
DNA: TGTGCCAGCAGCTTGAGGGGTCATCAGCCCCAGCATTTT
CDR3: CASSLRGHQPQHF

V: TRBV2
size: few
J: TRBJ2-5
D: NA
length: 12
DNA: TGTGCCAGCATGAGTGGGCGAGAGACCCAGTACTTC
CDR3: CASMSGRETQYF

V: TRBV19
size: NA
J: TRBJ2-6
D: NA
length: 16
DNA: TGTGCCAGTAGTATTTTACAGGGCTCTGGGGCCAACGTCCTGACTTTC
CDR3: CASSILQGSGANVLTF

V: TRBV2
size: many
J: TRBJ2-1
D: TRBD2
length: 14
DNA: TGTGCCAGCAGGGGACTAGCGGGATACAATGAGCAGTTCTTC
CDR3: CASRGLAGYNEQFF

V: TRBV27
size: NA
J: TRBJ2-1
D: TRBD2
length: 16
DNA: TGTGCCAGCAGGATAAAGGGCCTAGCGGGAGTTAATGAGCAGTTCTTC
CDR3: CASRIKGLAGVNEQFF

V: TRBV28
size: NA
J: TRBJ2-7
D: NA
length: 14
DNA: TGTGCCAGCAGTTTACACAAAGCCAGAGGCGAGCAGTACTTC
CDR3: CASSLHKARGEQYF

V: TRBV12-3/TRBV12-4
size: NA
J: TRBJ2-5
D: NA
length: 12
DNA: TGTGCCACGGCGGTAAGGGAAGAGACCCAGTACTTC
CDR3: CATAVREETQYF

V: TRBV10-3
size: few
J: TRBJ2-5
D: TRBD2
length: 16
DNA: TGTGCCATCAGTGAGATATGGGGGGGGGTCGAAGAGACCCAGTACTTC
CDR3: CAISEIWGGVEETQYF

V: TRBV5-1
size: few
J: TRBJ1-1
D: TRBD1
length: 16
DNA: TGCGCCAGCGGCCGAATACGGGACAGGGACCACACTGAAGCTTTCTTT
CDR3: CASGRIRDRDHTEAFF

V: TRBV20-1
size: NA
J: TRBJ2-1
D: NA
length: 14
DNA: TGCAGTGCTCACGACCCCAGCTCCTACAATGAGCAGTTCTTC
CDR3: CSAHDPSSYNEQFF

V: TRBV20-1
size: NA
J: TRBJ2-3
D: TRBD2
length: 14
DNA: TGCAGTGCCCGGACTAGCGGGGGGGCCGATACGCAGTATTTT
CDR3: CSARTSGGADTQYF

V: TRBV12-3/TRBV12-4
size: NA
J: TRBJ2-5
D: NA
length: 14
DNA: TGTGCCAGCAGCGTAGGGCCGAACCAAGAGACCCAGTACTTC
CDR3: CASSVGPNQETQYF

V: TRBV11-3
size: few
J: TRBJ1-2
D: NA
length: 14
DNA: TGTGCCAGCAGCCTAGGAGGGCAGTCGTCTGGCTACACCTTC
CDR3: CASSLGGQSSGYTF

V: TRBV24-1
size: NA
J: TRBJ2-5
D: TRBD1
length: 15
DNA: TGTGCCACCAGTGATTTCCCAGGGGGCGTGGAGACCCAGTACTTC
CDR3: CATSDFPGGVETQYF